This T cell receptor beta chain was recorded in a study of shared clonotypes between healthy human individuals. Whole-study findings and limits: A generally larger estimated richness was seen in naive subsets than in memory subsets. Apart from blood, nothing was sampled; tissue repertoires likely differ. Shared clonotypes: about 4.6% naive CD4, 3.5% to 4% naive CD8, around 2.2% memory CD4, approximately 0.4% memory CD8.

The CDR3 is 16 amino acids. Germline trimming cut 6 bases from V and 5 bases from J; bases unmatched to any gene: 9. Germline CDR1 reads MNHNY; CDR2 reads SVGAGI (reference sequence). Measured with immunoSEQ multiplex PCR; TCRdb has only the in-frame clones, and not every one. This table has 2 million to 3 million clones, approximately 94% appearing once. CD4+ cell separation produced CD45RA+ naive and CD45RA-negative memory subsets. As concerns this clone: Its target is not known.

The TCR was taken from a man aged 18 to 30 in good health. Some clones in this sample may be carry-over from other donors' samples. The rearrangement joins TRBV6-6 to TRBJ2-1; 11 bases align to TRBD2. Sequences were obtained from naive CD4+ T cells from PBMCs. Subset described: CD45RA+ positively selected. As DNA, the CDR3 is TGTGCCAGCAGCCCCCGGACTAGCGGGCGACACAATGAGCAGTTCTTC. Translating it yields CASSPRTSGRHNEQFF.